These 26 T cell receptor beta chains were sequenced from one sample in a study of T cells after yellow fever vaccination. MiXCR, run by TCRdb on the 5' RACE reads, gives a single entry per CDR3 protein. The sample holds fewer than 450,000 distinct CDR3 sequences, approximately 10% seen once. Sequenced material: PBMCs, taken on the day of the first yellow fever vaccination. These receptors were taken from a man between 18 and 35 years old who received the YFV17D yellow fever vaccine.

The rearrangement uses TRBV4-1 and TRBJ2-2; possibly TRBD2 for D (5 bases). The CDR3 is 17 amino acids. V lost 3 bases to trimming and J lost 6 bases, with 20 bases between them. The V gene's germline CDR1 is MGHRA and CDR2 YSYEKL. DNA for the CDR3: TGCGCCAGCAGCCATACTCACGGGGATAGGTGGTCCGGGGAGCTGTTTTTT. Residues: CASSHTHGDRWSGELFF.

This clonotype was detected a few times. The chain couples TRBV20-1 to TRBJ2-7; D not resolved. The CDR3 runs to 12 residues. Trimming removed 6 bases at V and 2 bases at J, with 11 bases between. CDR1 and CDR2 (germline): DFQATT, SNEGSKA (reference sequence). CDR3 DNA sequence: TGCAGTGCCAGGACGCAAACCTACGAGCAGTACGTC. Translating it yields CSARTQTYEQYV.

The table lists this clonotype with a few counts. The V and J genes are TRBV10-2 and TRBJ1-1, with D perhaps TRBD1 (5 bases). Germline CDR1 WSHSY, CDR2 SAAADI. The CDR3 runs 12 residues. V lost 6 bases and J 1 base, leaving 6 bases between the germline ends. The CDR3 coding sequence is TGCGCCAGCAGGACAGAGAACACTGAAGCTTTCTTT. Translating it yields CASRTENTEAFF.

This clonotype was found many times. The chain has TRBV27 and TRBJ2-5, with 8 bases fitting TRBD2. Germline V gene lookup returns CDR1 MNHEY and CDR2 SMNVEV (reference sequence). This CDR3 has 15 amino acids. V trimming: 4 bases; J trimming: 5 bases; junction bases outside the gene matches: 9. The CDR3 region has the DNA TGTGCCAGCAGTTCCCCAGCGGGGGCGGAGGAGACCCAGTACTTC. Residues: CASSSPAGAEETQYF.

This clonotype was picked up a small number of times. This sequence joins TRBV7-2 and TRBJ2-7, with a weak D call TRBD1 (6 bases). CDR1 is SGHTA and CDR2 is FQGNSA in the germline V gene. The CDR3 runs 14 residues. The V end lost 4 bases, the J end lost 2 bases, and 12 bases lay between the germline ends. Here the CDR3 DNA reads TGTGCCAGCAGCTCCCCAGGGGAAACCTACGAGCAGTACTTC. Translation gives CASSSPGETYEQYF.

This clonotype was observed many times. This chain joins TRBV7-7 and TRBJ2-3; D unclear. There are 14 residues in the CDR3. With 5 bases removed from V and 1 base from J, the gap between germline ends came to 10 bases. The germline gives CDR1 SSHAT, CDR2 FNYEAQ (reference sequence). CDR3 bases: TGTGCCAGCAGCCCTAGTGACGGCACAGATACGCAGTATTTT. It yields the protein CASSPSDGTDTQYF. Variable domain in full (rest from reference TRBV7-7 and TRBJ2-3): GAGVSQSPRYKVTKRGQDVTLRCDPISSHATLYWYQQALGQGPEFLTYFNYEAQPDKSGLPSDRFSAERPEGSISTLTIQRTEQRDSAMYRCASSPSDGTDTQYFGPGTRLTVL.

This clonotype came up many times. CDR3 sequence (DNA): TGTGCCAGCAGCTTTACGAGGAACACCGGGGAGCTGTTTTTT. Translation gives CASSFTRNTGELFF. The chain has TRBV7-9 and TRBJ2-2; unclear D gene. Germline V CDR1 and CDR2: SEHNR, FQNEAQ (reference sequence). This CDR3 contains 14 residues. V lost 3 bases and J 1 base, leaving 6 bases between the germline ends.

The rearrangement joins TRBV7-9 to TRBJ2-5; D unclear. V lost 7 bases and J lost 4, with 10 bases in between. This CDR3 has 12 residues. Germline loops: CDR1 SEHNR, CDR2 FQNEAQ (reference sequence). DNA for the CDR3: TGTGCCAGCAAAGCCAGCCGAGAGACCCAGTACTTC. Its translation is CASKASRETQYF.

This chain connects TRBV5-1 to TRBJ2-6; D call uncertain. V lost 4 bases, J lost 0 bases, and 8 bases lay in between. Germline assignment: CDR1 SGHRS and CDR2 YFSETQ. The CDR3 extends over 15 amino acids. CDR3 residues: CASSRVLSGANVLTF. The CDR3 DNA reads TGCGCCAGCAGCAGGGTCCTCTCTGGGGCCAACGTCCTGACTTTC. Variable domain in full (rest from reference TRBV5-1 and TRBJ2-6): KAGVTQTPRYLIKTRGQQVTLSCSPISGHRSVSWYQQTPGQGLQFLFEYFSETQRNKGNFPGRFSGRQFSNSRSEMNVSTLELGDSALYLCASSRVLSGANVLTFGAGSRLTVL.

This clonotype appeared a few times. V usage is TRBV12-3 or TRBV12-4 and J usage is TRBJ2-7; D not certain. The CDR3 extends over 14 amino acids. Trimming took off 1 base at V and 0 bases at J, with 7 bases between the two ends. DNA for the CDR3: TGTGCCAGCAGTTTAGGGGTTACCTCCTACGAGCAGTACTTC. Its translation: CASSLGVTSYEQYF.

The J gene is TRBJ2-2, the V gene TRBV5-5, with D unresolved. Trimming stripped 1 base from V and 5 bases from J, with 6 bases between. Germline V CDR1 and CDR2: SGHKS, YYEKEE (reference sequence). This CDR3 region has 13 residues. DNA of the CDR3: TGTGCCAGCAGCTTGTCCACGACCGGGGAGCTGTTTTTT. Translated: CASSLSTTGELFF. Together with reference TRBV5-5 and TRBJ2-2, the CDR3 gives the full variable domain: DAGVTQSPTHLIKTRGQQVTLRCSPISGHKSVSWYQQVLGQGPQFIFQYYEKEERGRGNFPDRFSARQFPNYSSELNVNALLLGDSALYLCASSLSTTGELFFGEGSRLTVL.

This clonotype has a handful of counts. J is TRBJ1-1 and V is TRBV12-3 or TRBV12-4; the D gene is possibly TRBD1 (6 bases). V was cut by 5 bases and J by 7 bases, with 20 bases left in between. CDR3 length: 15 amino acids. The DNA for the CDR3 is TGTGCCAGCAGTCCGGACAGAACAATTATTGATGAAGCTTTCTTT. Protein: CASSPDRTIIDEAFF.

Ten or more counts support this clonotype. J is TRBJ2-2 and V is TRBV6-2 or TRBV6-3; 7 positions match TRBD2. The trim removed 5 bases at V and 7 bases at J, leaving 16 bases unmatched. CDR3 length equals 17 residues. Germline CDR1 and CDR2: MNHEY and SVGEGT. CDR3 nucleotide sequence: TGTGCCAGCAGTCCCCCGGTGACTCGCGGGGGAGGCGGGGAGCTGTTTTTT. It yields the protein CASSPPVTRGGGGELFF.

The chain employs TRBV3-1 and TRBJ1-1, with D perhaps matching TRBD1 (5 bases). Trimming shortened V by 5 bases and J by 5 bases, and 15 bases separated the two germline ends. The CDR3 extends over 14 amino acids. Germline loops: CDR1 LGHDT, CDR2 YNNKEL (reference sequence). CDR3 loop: CASSFFRDGTEAFF. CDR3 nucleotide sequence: TGTGCCAGCAGCTTCTTCAGGGATGGAACTGAAGCTTTCTTT.

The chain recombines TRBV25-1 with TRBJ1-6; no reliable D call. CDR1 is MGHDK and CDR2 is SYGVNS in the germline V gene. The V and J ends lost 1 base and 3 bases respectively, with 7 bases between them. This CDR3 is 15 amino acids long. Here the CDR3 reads CASSESGLYNSPLHF. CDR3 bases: TGTGCCAGCAGTGAATCTGGACTCTATAATTCACCCCTCCACTTT.

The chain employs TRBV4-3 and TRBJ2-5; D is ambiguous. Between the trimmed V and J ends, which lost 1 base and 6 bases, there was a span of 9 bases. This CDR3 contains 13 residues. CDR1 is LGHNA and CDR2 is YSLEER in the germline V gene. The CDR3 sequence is CASSQGFLKTQYF. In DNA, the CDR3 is TGCGCCAGCAGCCAAGGGTTTTTGAAGACCCAGTACTTC.

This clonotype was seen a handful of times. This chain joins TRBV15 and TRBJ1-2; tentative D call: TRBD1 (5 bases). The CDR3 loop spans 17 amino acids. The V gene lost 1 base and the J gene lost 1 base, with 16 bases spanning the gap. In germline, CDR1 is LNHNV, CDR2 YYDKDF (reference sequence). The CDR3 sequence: CATSRAVGAAFNYGYTF. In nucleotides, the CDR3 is TGTGCCACCAGCAGAGCGGTTGGGGCAGCCTTTAACTATGGCTACACCTTC.

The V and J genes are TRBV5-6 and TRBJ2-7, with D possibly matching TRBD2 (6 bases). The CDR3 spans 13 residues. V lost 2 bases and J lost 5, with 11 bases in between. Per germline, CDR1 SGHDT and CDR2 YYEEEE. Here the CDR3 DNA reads TGTGCCAGCAGCTTCTTAGCGGCTCACGAGCAGTACGTC. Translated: CASSFLAAHEQYV.

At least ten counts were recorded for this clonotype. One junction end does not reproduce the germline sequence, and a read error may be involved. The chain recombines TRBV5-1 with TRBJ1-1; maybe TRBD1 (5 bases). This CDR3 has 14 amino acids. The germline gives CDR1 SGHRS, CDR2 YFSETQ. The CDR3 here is CASSLARGNTEAFF. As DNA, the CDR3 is TGTGCCAGCAGCTTAGCAAGGGGGAACACTGAAGCTTTCTTT.

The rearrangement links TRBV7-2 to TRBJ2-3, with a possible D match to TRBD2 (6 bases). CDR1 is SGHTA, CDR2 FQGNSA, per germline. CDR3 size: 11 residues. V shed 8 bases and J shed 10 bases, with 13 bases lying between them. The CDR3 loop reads CASGTGTAQYF. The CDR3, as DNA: TGTGCCAGCGGTACCGGGACTGCGCAGTATTTT.

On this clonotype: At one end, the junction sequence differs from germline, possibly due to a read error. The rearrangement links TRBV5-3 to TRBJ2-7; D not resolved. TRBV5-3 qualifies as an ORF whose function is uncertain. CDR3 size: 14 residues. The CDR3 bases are TGTGCCAGGAGCTTCGGGCCAGCTTCTTACGAGCAGTACTTC. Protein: CARSFGPASYEQYF.

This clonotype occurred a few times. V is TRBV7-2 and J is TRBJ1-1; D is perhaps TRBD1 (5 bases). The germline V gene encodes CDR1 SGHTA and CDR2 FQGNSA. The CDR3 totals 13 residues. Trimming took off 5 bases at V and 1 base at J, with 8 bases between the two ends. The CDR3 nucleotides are TGTGCCAGCAGCAAGACAGCGAACACTGAAGCTTTCTTT. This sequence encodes CASSKTANTEAFF.

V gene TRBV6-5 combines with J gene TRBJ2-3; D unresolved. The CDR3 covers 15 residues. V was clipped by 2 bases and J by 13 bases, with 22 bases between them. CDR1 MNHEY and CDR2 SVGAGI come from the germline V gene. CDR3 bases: TGTGCCAGCAGTTACATCAGAGACCCCCGTATCCTAGAGTATTTT. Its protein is CASSYIRDPRILEYF.

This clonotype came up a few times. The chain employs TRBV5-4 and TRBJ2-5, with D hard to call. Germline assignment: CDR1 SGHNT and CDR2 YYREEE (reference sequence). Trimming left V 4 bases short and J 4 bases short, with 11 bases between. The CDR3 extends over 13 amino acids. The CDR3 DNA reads TGTGCCAGCAGCGATATTCTAGGAGAGACCCAGTACTTC. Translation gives CASSDILGETQYF.

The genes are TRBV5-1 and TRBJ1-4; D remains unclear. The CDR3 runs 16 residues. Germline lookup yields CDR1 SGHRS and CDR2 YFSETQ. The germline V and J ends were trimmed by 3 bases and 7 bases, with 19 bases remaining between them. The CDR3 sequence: CASSSPTAGIGEKLFF. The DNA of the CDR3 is TGCGCCAGCAGCTCTCCAACAGCCGGGATCGGTGAAAAACTGTTTTTT.

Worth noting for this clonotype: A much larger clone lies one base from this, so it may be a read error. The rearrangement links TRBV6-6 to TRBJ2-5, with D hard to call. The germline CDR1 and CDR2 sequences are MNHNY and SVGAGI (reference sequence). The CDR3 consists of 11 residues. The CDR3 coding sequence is TGTGCCAGCAGTCAGAAAGAGACCCATTACTTC. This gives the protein CASSQKETHYF.